This TCR beta chain originates from a study of graft-versus-host responses after intestinal transplantation. General study points: Some GvH clones were seen earlier in gut or blood, suggesting intestinal origin.

Notes on this clone: Its matching antigen is unknown.

The CDR3 extends over 16 amino acids. The V gene's germline CDR1 is ENHRY and CDR2 SYGVKD. The V end lost 0 bases, the J end lost 3 bases, and 12 bases lay between the germline ends. Sequencing was performed with immunoSEQ multiplex PCR; in TCRdb, only in-frame clones are kept and a portion is missing. Of approximately 77,000 clones listed, approximately 90% are singletons. The rearrangement joins TRBV10-3 to TRBJ1-5; no firm D call. The clonotype originates from a human patient who received an intestinal transplant, so some T cells may come from the graft donor. Sample: PBMCs, taken 98 days after intestinal transplantation. The CDR3 here is CAISESWQPNNQPQHF. DNA of the CDR3: TGTGCCATCAGTGAGTCGTGGCAGCCTAACAATCAGCCCCAGCATTTT.